Listed below are T cell receptor beta chains from one sample, sequenced in a study of shared clonotypes between healthy human individuals. Using immunoSEQ multiplex PCR, the repertoire was profiled, and TCRdb retains in-frame clones only, with some absent. The sample yields about 2,200,000 clones, approximately 94% seen once. The material sequenced was naive CD8+ T cells from PBMCs. The receptors were sampled from a man younger than 30 in good health. Some clones in this sample may be carry-over from other donors' samples. The CDR3 runs from the conserved cysteine through the conserved F or W. D genes are given only for firm matches. Expanded clones are given a class, and other clones once, few, many or no size at all.

abundance	v_gene	j_gene	d_gene	CDR3aa	CDR3nt
NA	TRBV19	TRBJ1-1	NA	CASGTPNTEAFF	TGTGCCAGCGGCACCCCGAACACTGAAGCTTTCTTT
NA	TRBV7-9	TRBJ2-6	NA	CASSLVTESGANVLTF	TGTGCCAGCAGCTTAGTCACCGAGTCGGGGGCCAACGTCCTGACTTTC
NA	TRBV5-5	TRBJ2-5	NA	CASSPHGREETQYF	TGTGCCAGCAGCCCCCATGGGAGAGAAGAGACCCAGTACTTC
NA	TRBV4-1	TRBJ2-7	NA	CASSQGGGTGGYEQYF	TGCGCCAGCAGCCAAGGAGGGGGGACTGGAGGCTACGAGCAGTACTTC
NA	TRBV4-1	TRBJ1-5	NA	CASSHGGRGQPQHF	TGCGCCAGCAGCCATGGAGGTAGGGGTCAGCCCCAGCATTTT
once	TRBV14	TRBJ1-1	NA	CASSQWWKGGPNTEAFF	TGTGCCAGCAGCCAATGGTGGAAGGGAGGGCCAAACACTGAAGCTTTCTTT
NA	TRBV5-8	TRBJ2-7	TRBD2	CASSGTSGIYEQYF	TGTGCCAGCAGCGGGACTAGCGGGATTTACGAGCAGTACTTC
NA	TRBV9	TRBJ1-2	NA	CASSGPERAYGYTF	TGTGCCAGCAGCGGGCCCGAAAGGGCCTATGGCTACACCTTC
NA	TRBV27	TRBJ2-1	TRBD2	CASSQAGSYNEQFF	TGTGCCAGCAGCCAAGCGGGGTCCTACAATGAGCAGTTCTTC
NA	TRBV28	TRBJ2-1	NA	CASSFSHLLRAYNEQFF	TGTGCCAGCAGTTTCTCCCACCTCTTGCGGGCTTACAATGAGCAGTTCTTC
NA	TRBV19	TRBJ2-5	NA	CASSITGGAQETQYF	TGTGCCAGTAGTATCACAGGGGGGGCCCAAGAGACCCAGTACTTC
NA	TRBV7-9	TRBJ2-6	NA	CASSVGRLSSGANVLTF	TGTGCCAGCAGCGTCGGACGTCTAAGCTCTGGGGCCAACGTCCTGACTTTC
NA	TRBV19	TRBJ2-7	NA	CASSMTQDGSYEQYF	TGTGCCAGTAGTATGACACAGGACGGCTCCTACGAGCAGTACTTC
NA	TRBV29-1	TRBJ1-1	NA	CSATFYTEAFF	TGCAGCGCCACCTTCTACACTGAAGCTTTCTTT
few	TRBV9	TRBJ1-3	NA	CASSVGQGGGNTIYF	TGTGCCAGCAGCGTAGGGCAGGGTGGTGGAAACACCATATATTTT
NA	TRBV25-1	TRBJ2-2	NA	CASSELWQTTNTGELFF	TGTGCCAGCAGTGAATTGTGGCAGACCACGAACACCGGGGAGCTGTTTTTT
NA	TRBV27	TRBJ1-1	NA	CASSLNGLNTEAFF	TGTGCCAGCAGTTTAAACGGTTTGAACACTGAAGCTTTCTTT
NA	TRBV27	TRBJ2-1	NA	CASMIRDPYNEQFF	TGTGCCAGCATGATCAGGGATCCCTACAATGAGCAGTTCTTC
NA	TRBV6-5	TRBJ2-1	TRBD2	CASNLLAGGGNEQFF	TGTGCCAGCAACCTACTAGCGGGAGGGGGCAATGAGCAGTTCTTC
NA	TRBV5-1	TRBJ1-1	NA	CASSWPGPGEAFF	TGCGCCAGCAGCTGGCCGGGTCCAGGTGAAGCTTTCTTT
NA	TRBV27	TRBJ2-1	NA	CASSLARRGIEQFF	TGTGCCAGCAGTTTAGCTCGTAGGGGAATAGAGCAGTTCTTC
NA	TRBV10-3	TRBJ2-2	NA	CAISGPGRGTGELFF	TGTGCCATCAGTGGGCCAGGGAGAGGTACCGGGGAGCTGTTTTTT
NA	TRBV4-3	TRBJ2-2	NA	CASSQDRAFVGELFF	TGCGCCAGCAGCCAAGATAGGGCCTTCGTCGGGGAGCTGTTTTTT
NA	TRBV7-9	TRBJ2-7	NA	CASSLGYSYEQYF	TGTGCCAGCAGCTTAGGGTACTCCTACGAGCAGTACTTC
NA	TRBV28	TRBJ2-3	TRBD2	CASSLGIAGGIDTQYF	TGTGCCAGCAGTTTAGGGATAGCGGGAGGAATAGATACGCAGTATTTT
NA	TRBV5-5	TRBJ1-1	NA	CASSLAREAFF	TGTGCCAGCAGCTTGGCCAGGGAAGCTTTCTTT
NA	TRBV5-1	TRBJ1-1	TRBD1	CASSLATTGGSTSEAFF	TGCGCCAGCAGCTTGGCTACGACAGGGGGCAGTACGTCCGAAGCTTTCTTT
NA	TRBV4-1	TRBJ2-5	NA	CASSQVVPALQETQYF	TGCGCCAGCAGCCAAGTCGTTCCGGCACTCCAAGAGACCCAGTACTTC
NA	TRBV28	TRBJ1-1	NA	CASSRHRSEAFF	TGTGCCAGCAGCCGCCACAGGTCTGAAGCTTTCTTT
many	TRBV7-6	TRBJ2-7	TRBD1	CASSDGDRIYEQYF	TGTGCCAGCAGCGATGGGGACAGAATCTACGAGCAGTACTTC
NA	TRBV6-5	TRBJ2-7	NA	CASSYGRDLSYEQYF	TGTGCCAGCAGTTACGGGCGGGACCTGTCCTACGAGCAGTACTTC
NA	TRBV11-2	TRBJ2-5	NA	CASSLSQGWTQYF	TGTGCCAGCAGCTTAAGCCAGGGGTGGACCCAGTACTTC
few	TRBV18	TRBJ1-2	NA	CASSLVGHASSIYGYTF	TGTGCCAGCTCACTGGTTGGGCACGCCAGCTCGATCTATGGCTACACCTTC
few	TRBV4-1	TRBJ2-3	NA	CASSHLTDTQYF	TGCGCCAGCAGCCACCTCACAGATACGCAGTATTTT
NA	TRBV5-6	TRBJ1-5	TRBD1	CASRHDTNRGMSNQPQHF	TGTGCCAGCAGACATGACACCAACAGGGGTATGAGCAATCAGCCCCAGCATTTT
NA	TRBV7-9	TRBJ2-3	TRBD1	CASSFLGQGVLDTQYF	TGTGCCAGCAGCTTCTTGGGACAGGGGGTCTTGGATACGCAGTATTTT
NA	TRBV7-6	TRBJ2-2	TRBD2	CASSAHLAGATGELFF	TGTGCCAGCAGCGCTCATCTAGCGGGAGCTACCGGGGAGCTGTTTTTT
NA	TRBV28	TRBJ1-2	NA	CASSFDQGRGYTF	TGTGCCAGCAGTTTCGACCAGGGAAGGGGCTACACCTTC
NA	TRBV6-1	TRBJ1-5	TRBD1	CASSERGQGLSQPQHF	TGTGCCAGCAGTGAAAGGGGACAGGGGTTGTCCCAGCCCCAGCATTTT
NA	TRBV29-1	TRBJ2-7	NA	CSVETGWAYEQYF	TGCAGCGTTGAAACAGGGTGGGCCTACGAGCAGTACTTC
NA	TRBV5-1	TRBJ2-3	TRBD2	CASSSLWREGPQTDTQYF	TGCGCCAGCAGCAGCCTCTGGCGGGAGGGCCCTCAAACAGATACGCAGTATTTT
NA	TRBV27	TRBJ2-1	TRBD2	CASSLAGGNYNEQFF	TGTGCCAGCAGTTTAGCGGGAGGCAACTACAATGAGCAGTTCTTC
NA	TRBV7-8	TRBJ2-7	NA	CASSPPGLFYEQYF	TGTGCCAGCAGCCCACCGGGTCTATTCTACGAGCAGTACTTC
NA	TRBV4-3	TRBJ2-7	NA	CASSPLSGGHSYEQYF	TGCGCCAGCAGCCCTTTGAGTGGGGGACACAGCTACGAGCAGTACTTC
NA	TRBV5-1	TRBJ2-1	NA	CASSSLWNEQFF	TGCGCCAGCAGTTCACTCTGGAATGAGCAGTTCTTC
NA	TRBV14	TRBJ2-2	NA	CASSQGGQGPKGGELFF	TGTGCCAGCAGCCAAGGAGGCCAGGGCCCTAAGGGCGGGGAGCTGTTTTTT
once	TRBV19	TRBJ2-7	TRBD2	CASSLTIAGVSYEQYF	TGTGCCAGTAGTCTCACCATAGCGGGAGTTTCCTACGAGCAGTACTTC
NA	TRBV2	TRBJ2-2	NA	CASSPSPLVGELFF	TGTGCCAGCAGTCCTAGCCCCCTGGTCGGGGAGCTGTTTTTT
NA	TRBV27	TRBJ1-5	NA	CASSLSLGSNQPQHF	TGTGCCAGCAGTTTATCCTTGGGGAGCAATCAGCCCCAGCATTTT
NA	TRBV5-6	TRBJ1-1	NA	CASSLEGTEAFF	TGTGCCAGCAGCTTGGAGGGCACTGAAGCTTTCTTT
NA	TRBV5-4	TRBJ2-7	NA	CASSGPYEQYF	TGTGCCAGCAGCGGCCCCTACGAGCAGTACTTC
NA	TRBV28	TRBJ1-1	NA	CASSFLGSAFF	TGTGCCAGCAGTTTTCTGGGATCGGCTTTCTTT
NA	TRBV6-4	TRBJ2-2	NA	CASSEDPSITGELFF	TGTGCCAGCAGTGAAGACCCCAGTATCACCGGGGAGCTGTTTTTT
NA	TRBV19	TRBJ1-5	NA	CASSPNDRNRNQPQHF	TGTGCCAGTAGTCCTAATGACAGAAATCGCAATCAGCCCCAGCATTTT
NA	TRBV19	TRBJ2-3	TRBD1	CASSTGTGGADTQYF	TGTGCCAGTAGTACGGGGACAGGGGGCGCAGATACGCAGTATTTT
NA	TRBV6-4	TRBJ1-1	NA	CASRKSSLNTEAFF	TGTGCCAGCAGAAAGAGCTCACTAAACACTGAAGCTTTCTTT
NA	TRBV7-9	TRBJ2-7	TRBD1	CASSLGPGQGFPYEQYF	TGTGCCAGCAGCTTAGGGCCGGGACAGGGATTTCCCTACGAGCAGTACTTC
NA	TRBV19	TRBJ2-2	NA	CASSIWGSGELFF	TGTGCCAGTAGTATTTGGGGTTCCGGGGAGCTGTTTTTT
NA	TRBV11-2	TRBJ1-3	TRBD1	CASSSPREGASGNTIYF	TGTGCCAGCAGCTCCCCCAGGGAGGGGGCCTCTGGAAACACCATATATTTT
NA	TRBV7-2	TRBJ2-7	TRBD2	CASSSGLAGPYEQYF	TGTGCCAGCAGCTCCGGACTAGCGGGACCCTACGAGCAGTACTTC